This TCR beta chain was observed in a study of early T cells in non-severe SARS-CoV-2 infection. Study at large: Sequencing of bulk RNA from unsorted whole blood was done, without chain pairing.

Germline loops: CDR1 SEHNR, CDR2 FQNEAQ (reference sequence). The V end lost 4 bases, the J end lost 0 bases, and 9 bases lay between the germline ends. This CDR3 is built from 14 residues. Researchers tagged individual cDNA molecules with unique molecular identifiers. TCRdb passed the 5' RACE reads through MiXCR, listing each CDR3 protein once. Seen here are about 59,000 distinct CDR3 sequences, about 12% observed once, and the top ten hold around 3%. This clonotype was sampled from an adult who was a healthcare worker with PCR-confirmed SARS-CoV-2 infection or an uninfected control (not recorded which). Sequencing was performed on whole blood. The gene calls are TRBV7-9 and TRBJ1-1; no definite D call. The CDR3 protein is CASSYGPVNTEAFF. The CDR3 DNA reads TGTGCCAGCAGCTACGGGCCTGTGAACACTGAAGCTTTCTTT.